Listed below are T cell receptor beta chains from one sample, sequenced in a study of blood T cell repertoires in COVID-19. Assay used: immunoSEQ multiplex PCR; TCRdb lists only in-frame clones, some missing. Of 120,000 or so clones listed, around 80% were seen once; the top ten hold 5.5% to 6%. The sample consisted of peripheral blood. Every receptor here comes from a man at least 80 years old with active or convalescent COVID-19. CDR3s include the opening cysteine and the closing phenylalanine or tryptophan. Fields, in order: D gene, clone size, J gene, V gene, CDR3 protein, CDR3 DNA. D genes are given only for firm matches. Clone size is given for some rows only: seen once, a few or many times, or a class if the clone is expanded.

>.|.|TRBJ1-3|TRBV20-1
CSASSPGGVRGNTIYF
TGCAGTGCTAGTAGTCCTGGGGGGGTTAGAGGAAACACCATATATTTT
>.|.|TRBJ1-2|TRBV12-3/TRBV12-4
CASSLNRNYGYTF
TGTGCCAGCAGTTTGAACAGGAACTATGGCTACACCTTC
>.|few|TRBJ2-3|TRBV4-3
CASSQDRRATDTQYF
TGCGCCAGCAGCCAAGATCGGCGAGCGACAGATACGCAGTATTTT
>.|.|TRBJ1-1|TRBV19
CASSIPGLSTEKAFF
TGTGCCAGTAGTATCCCCGGCCTGTCCACAGAGAAAGCTTTCTTT
>TRBD1|.|TRBJ1-5|TRBV2
CASTLTGNFNQPQHF
TGTGCCAGCACTCTGACAGGGAATTTTAATCAGCCCCAGCATTTT
>TRBD1|.|TRBJ2-3|TRBV7-6
CASSSPYGQGVRDTQYF
TGTGCCAGCAGCAGCCCTTATGGACAGGGGGTTAGAGATACGCAGTATTTT
>TRBD2|.|TRBJ2-3|TRBV6-2/TRBV6-3
CASSYSLAGGTDTQYF
TGTGCCAGCAGTTACTCCCTAGCGGGGGGCACAGATACGCAGTATTTT
>.|.|TRBJ1-2|TRBV19
CATAPEWSNGYTF
TGTGCCACCGCGCCTGAGTGGTCTAATGGCTACACCTTC
>TRBD2|.|TRBJ2-3|TRBV27
CASSFRPSGGAADTQYF
TGTGCCAGCAGTTTTAGGCCTAGCGGGGGGGCAGCAGATACGCAGTATTTT
>.|.|TRBJ2-5|TRBV28
CASRPGLGETQYF
TGTGCCAGCAGACCTGGACTTGGAGAGACCCAGTACTTC
>TRBD1|few|TRBJ2-2|TRBV6-5
CASSRQGTNTGELFF
TGTGCCAGCAGTCGACAGGGGACGAACACCGGGGAGCTGTTTTTT
>TRBD1|once|TRBJ1-5|TRBV9
CASSVGGGGQPQHF
TGTGCCAGCAGCGTAGGAGGGGGCGGCCAGCCCCAGCATTTT
>TRBD1|.|TRBJ1-2|TRBV4-1
CASSPRDSDYGYTF
TGCGCCAGCAGCCCCAGGGACAGCGACTATGGCTACACCTTC
>TRBD2|.|TRBJ2-7|TRBV6-5
CASSQWEGKPHQQYF
TGTGCCAGCAGTCAATGGGAGGGGAAACCCCACCAGCAGTACTTC
>TRBD1|.|TRBJ2-2|TRBV5-6
CASSGTVANTGELFF
TGTGCCAGCAGCGGGACAGTTGCGAACACCGGGGAGCTGTTTTTT
>.|.|TRBJ1-5|TRBV7-6
CASSPSEGNQPQHF
TGTGCCAGCAGCCCTAGCGAGGGCAATCAGCCCCAGCATTTT
>TRBD1|.|TRBJ2-2|TRBV25-1
CASSARTGAWGTGELFF
TGTGCCAGCAGTGCTCGTACAGGGGCCTGGGGCACCGGGGAGCTGTTTTTT
>.|few|TRBJ1-5|TRBV18
CASSPPGAEFQPQHF
TGTGCCAGCTCACCACCGGGGGCGGAATTTCAGCCCCAGCATTTT
>.|.|TRBJ1-1|TRBV6-6
CASSSLRALGAFF
TGTGCCAGCAGTTCTTTGAGGGCCCTTGGGGCTTTCTTT
>.|.|TRBJ2-2|TRBV28
CASRASRTPPDGELFF
TGTGCCAGCAGGGCTTCCCGGACACCCCCTGACGGGGAGCTGTTTTTT
>TRBD1|.|TRBJ2-1|TRBV27
CASSLSLGTGGGFDEQFF
TGTGCCAGCAGTTTATCCCTAGGGACAGGGGGAGGTTTCGATGAGCAGTTCTTC
>TRBD1|.|TRBJ2-7|TRBV5-1
CASSEGTGLYEQYF
TGCGCCAGCAGCGAGGGGACAGGGCTCTACGAGCAGTACTTC
>.|.|TRBJ1-1|TRBV9
CASSASRELSSTEAFF
TGTGCCAGCAGCGCCAGTCGAGAGTTGTCTAGCACTGAAGCTTTCTTT
>.|.|TRBJ2-5|TRBV9
CASSATGERVGTQYF
TGTGCCAGCAGCGCCACCGGGGAGAGGGTAGGGACCCAGTACTTC
>.|.|TRBJ1-5|TRBV6-5
CASSSSTGSQPQHF
TGTGCCAGCAGTTCTTCTACAGGGAGTCAGCCCCAGCATTTT
>TRBD1|.|TRBJ2-1|TRBV6-5
CASSYGGTGYEDEQFF
TGTGCCAGCAGTTACGGAGGGACAGGGTACGAGGATGAGCAGTTCTTC
>TRBD1|.|TRBJ1-2|TRBV6-4
CASRNGQGEGYTF
TGTGCCAGCAGGAACGGACAGGGGGAGGGCTACACCTTC
>.|.|TRBJ1-5|TRBV2
CASSESRGERPQHF
TGTGCCAGCAGTGAAAGTAGGGGCGAGCGGCCCCAGCATTTT
>TRBD1|few|TRBJ1-2|TRBV19
CASSMRASGRGLYGYTF
TGTGCCAGTAGTATGAGGGCGTCGGGCAGGGGGCTGTATGGCTACACCTTC
>TRBD1|once|TRBJ1-5|TRBV7-8
CASSLDRADQPQHF
TGTGCCAGCAGTTTAGACAGGGCTGATCAGCCCCAGCATTTT
>TRBD1|.|TRBJ2-7|TRBV11-2
CASSPQRTGPYEQYF
TGTGCCAGCAGCCCCCAGAGGACAGGGCCCTACGAGCAGTACTTC
>.|.|TRBJ2-1|TRBV5-4
CASSLNENEQFF
TGTGCCAGCAGCTTGAATGAGAATGAGCAGTTCTTC
>TRBD1|.|TRBJ2-7|TRBV27
CASSLFGTGVYEQYF
TGTGCCAGCAGTTTATTTGGGACAGGAGTTTACGAGCAGTACTTC
>TRBD2|.|TRBJ2-7|TRBV27
CASSLAAGSYEQYF
TGTGCCAGCAGTTTAGCAGCGGGATCCTACGAGCAGTACTTC
>TRBD1|.|TRBJ2-1|TRBV7-2
CASSRDRGLGEQFF
TGTGCCAGCAGCCGGGACAGGGGGTTAGGTGAGCAGTTCTTC
>TRBD1|.|TRBJ1-2|TRBV10-3
CAISTTGGDYGYTF
TGTGCCATCTCAACGACAGGGGGCGACTATGGCTACACCTTC
>.|.|TRBJ2-7|TRBV30
CAWSVGGASLEQYF
TGTGCCTGGAGTGTAGGGGGGGCCAGTCTCGAGCAGTACTTC
>TRBD2|.|TRBJ2-5|TRBV5-1
CASSPTSGGADETQYF
TGCGCCAGCAGCCCTACGAGCGGGGGGGCGGATGAGACCCAGTACTTC
>TRBD1|.|TRBJ1-1|TRBV5-1
CASSLSATGGTEAFF
TGCGCCAGCAGCTTGAGTGCGACAGGGGGCACTGAAGCTTTCTTT
>TRBD1|once|TRBJ2-3|TRBV5-4
CASSLRTGASTDTQYF
TGTGCCAGCAGCCTCCGGACAGGGGCAAGCACAGATACGCAGTATTTT
>.|.|TRBJ1-5|TRBV19
CASSIEGTQGPQHF
TGTGCCAGTAGTATAGAGGGGACACAGGGGCCCCAGCATTTT
>.|.|TRBJ1-6|TRBV4-1
CASSHGQTNSPLHF
TGCGCCAGCAGCCACGGACAAACTAATTCACCCCTCCACTTT
>.|once|TRBJ2-7|TRBV4-3
CASSQNRDSAYEQYF
TGCGCCAGCAGCCAGAACCGGGACTCGGCCTACGAGCAGTACTTC
>.|.|TRBJ1-2|TRBV4-1
CASSPSTATPGYTF
TGCGCCAGCAGCCCATCGACAGCGACTCCCGGCTACACCTTC
>.|.|TRBJ1-5|TRBV2
CASSTGQPQHF
TGTGCCAGCAGCACTGGTCAGCCCCAGCATTTT
>.|.|TRBJ1-2|TRBV27
CASKTQGAPYGYTF
TGTGCCAGCAAAACACAGGGCGCGCCCTATGGCTACACCTTC
>TRBD2|few|TRBJ2-7|TRBV10-3
CAISEALAGPTSYEQYF
TGTGCCATCAGTGAAGCACTAGCGGGGCCAACCTCCTACGAGCAGTACTTC
>TRBD1|once|TRBJ1-6|TRBV7-2
CASSPIRTGSSPLHF
TGTGCCAGCAGCCCAATACGGACAGGGAGTTCACCCCTCCACTTT
>.|once|TRBJ2-7|TRBV27
CASSLFGGTNEQYF
TGTGCCAGCAGTTTATTTGGGGGGACCAACGAGCAGTACTTC
>.|.|TRBJ2-1|TRBV27
CASSSYAGSDNEQFF
TGTGCCAGCAGTTCTTACGCCGGGAGTGACAATGAGCAGTTCTTC
>.|.|TRBJ1-1|TRBV7-3
CASSPGGGGTEAFF
TGTGCCAGCAGCCCCGGGGGAGGGGGCACTGAAGCTTTCTTT
>.|.|TRBJ1-1|TRBV28
CASITGGGFTEAFF
TGTGCCAGCATCACTGGGGGGGGCTTCACTGAAGCTTTCTTT
>TRBD2|.|TRBJ2-3|TRBV2
CASSAPTSGGFPTDTQYF
TGTGCCAGCAGCGCCCCGACTAGCGGGGGGTTCCCCACAGATACGCAGTATTTT